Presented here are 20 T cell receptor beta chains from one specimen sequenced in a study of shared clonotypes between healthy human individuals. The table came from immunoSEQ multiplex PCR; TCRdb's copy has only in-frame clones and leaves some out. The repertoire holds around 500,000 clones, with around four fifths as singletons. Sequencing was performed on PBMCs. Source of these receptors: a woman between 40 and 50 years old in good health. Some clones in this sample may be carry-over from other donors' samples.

The CDR3 spells CASSLTSYEQYF. The DNA for the CDR3 is TGTGCCAGCAGTTTGACTAGCTACGAGCAGTACTTC. The V gene is TRBV28, the J gene TRBJ2-7, with a weak D call TRBD2 (6 bases). Germline assignment: CDR1 MDHEN and CDR2 SYDVKM. Between the trimmed V and J ends, which lost 3 bases and 3 bases, there was a span of 6 bases. This CDR3 region has 12 residues.

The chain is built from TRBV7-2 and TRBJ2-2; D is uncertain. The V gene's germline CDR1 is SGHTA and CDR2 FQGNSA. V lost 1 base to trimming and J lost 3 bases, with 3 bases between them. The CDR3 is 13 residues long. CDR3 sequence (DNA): TGTGCCAGCAGCTTAGTGCACACCGGGGAGCTGTTTTTT. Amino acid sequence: CASSLVHTGELFF.

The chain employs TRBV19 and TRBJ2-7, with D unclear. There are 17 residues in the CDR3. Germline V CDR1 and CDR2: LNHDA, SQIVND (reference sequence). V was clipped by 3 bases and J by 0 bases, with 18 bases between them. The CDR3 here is CASSMRFGSASSYEQYF. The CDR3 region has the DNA TGTGCCAGTAGTATGCGGTTTGGCAGCGCGAGCTCCTACGAGCAGTACTTC.

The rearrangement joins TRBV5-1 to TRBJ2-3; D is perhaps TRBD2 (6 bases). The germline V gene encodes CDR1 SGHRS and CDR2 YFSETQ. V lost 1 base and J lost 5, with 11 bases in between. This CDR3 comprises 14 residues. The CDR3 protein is CASSLLGGLDTQYF. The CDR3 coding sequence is TGCGCCAGCAGCTTGCTTGGGGGGTTAGATACGCAGTATTTT.

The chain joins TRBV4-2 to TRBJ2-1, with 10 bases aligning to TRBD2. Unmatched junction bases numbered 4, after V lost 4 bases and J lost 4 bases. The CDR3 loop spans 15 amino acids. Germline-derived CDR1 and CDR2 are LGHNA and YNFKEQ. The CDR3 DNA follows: TGTGCCAGCAGCCCTGGACTAGCGGAATACAATGAGCAGTTCTTC. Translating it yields CASSPGLAEYNEQFF.

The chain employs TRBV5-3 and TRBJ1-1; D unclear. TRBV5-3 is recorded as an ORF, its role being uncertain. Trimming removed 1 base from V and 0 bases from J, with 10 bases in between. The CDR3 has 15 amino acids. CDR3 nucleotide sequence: TGTGCCAGAAGCTTGAACTCAGCCATGAACACTGAAGCTTTCTTT. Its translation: CARSLNSAMNTEAFF.

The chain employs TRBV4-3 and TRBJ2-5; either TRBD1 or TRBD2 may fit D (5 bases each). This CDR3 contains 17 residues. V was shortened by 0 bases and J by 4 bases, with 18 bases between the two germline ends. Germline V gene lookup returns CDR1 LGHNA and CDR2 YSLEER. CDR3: CASSQDSVGTGRETQYF. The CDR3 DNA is TGCGCCAGCAGCCAAGATAGTGTGGGGACGGGGAGAGAGACCCAGTACTTC.

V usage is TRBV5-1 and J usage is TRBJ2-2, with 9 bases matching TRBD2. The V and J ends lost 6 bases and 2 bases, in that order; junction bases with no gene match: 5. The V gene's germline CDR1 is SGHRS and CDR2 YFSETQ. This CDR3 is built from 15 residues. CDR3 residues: CASNRLADNTGELFF. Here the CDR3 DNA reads TGCGCCAGCAACCGACTAGCGGACAACACCGGGGAGCTGTTTTTT.

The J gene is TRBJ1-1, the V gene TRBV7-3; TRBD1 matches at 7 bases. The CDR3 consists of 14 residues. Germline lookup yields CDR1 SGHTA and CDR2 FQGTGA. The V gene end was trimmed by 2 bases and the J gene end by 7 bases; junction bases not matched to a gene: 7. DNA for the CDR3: TGTGCCAGCAGCTTAGCCACAGGGGAGGGTGAAGCTTTCTTT. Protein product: CASSLATGEGEAFF.

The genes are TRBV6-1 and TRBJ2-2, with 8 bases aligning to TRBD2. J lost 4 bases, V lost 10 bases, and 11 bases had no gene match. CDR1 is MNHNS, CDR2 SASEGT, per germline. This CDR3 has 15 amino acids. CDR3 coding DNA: TGTGCCACCCGGGGGGTTGCGGGAGGCACCGGGGAGCTGTTTTTT. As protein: CATRGVAGGTGELFF.

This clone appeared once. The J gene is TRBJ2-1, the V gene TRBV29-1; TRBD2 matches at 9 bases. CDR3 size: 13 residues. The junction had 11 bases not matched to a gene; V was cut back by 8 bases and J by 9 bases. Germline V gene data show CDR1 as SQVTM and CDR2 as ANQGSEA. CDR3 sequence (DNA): TGCAGCATCGAGGCGGGAGGGGGTGGTGAGCAGTTCTTC. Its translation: CSIEAGGGGEQFF.

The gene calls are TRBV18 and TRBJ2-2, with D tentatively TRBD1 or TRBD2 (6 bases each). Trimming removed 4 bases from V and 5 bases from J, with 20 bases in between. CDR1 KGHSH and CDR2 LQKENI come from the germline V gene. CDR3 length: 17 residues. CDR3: CASSLTGSDYLTGELFF. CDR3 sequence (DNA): TGTGCCAGCTCACTGACAGGTTCGGACTATCTAACCGGGGAGCTGTTTTTT.

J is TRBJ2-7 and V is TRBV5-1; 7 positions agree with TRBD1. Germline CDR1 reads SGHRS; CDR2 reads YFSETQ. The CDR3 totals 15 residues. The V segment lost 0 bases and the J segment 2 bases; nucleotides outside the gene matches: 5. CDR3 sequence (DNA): TGCGCCAGCAGCTTGGCCCTGGGACAGCCCTACGAGCAGTACTTC. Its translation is CASSLALGQPYEQYF.

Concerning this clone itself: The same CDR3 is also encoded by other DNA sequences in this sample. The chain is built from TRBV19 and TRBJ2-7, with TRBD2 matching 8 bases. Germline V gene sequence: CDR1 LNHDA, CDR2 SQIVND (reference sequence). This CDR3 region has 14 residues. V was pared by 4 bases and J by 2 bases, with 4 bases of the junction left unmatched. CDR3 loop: CASSTPGLAYEQYF. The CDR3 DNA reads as TGTGCCAGTAGTACACCGGGACTAGCCTACGAGCAGTACTTC.

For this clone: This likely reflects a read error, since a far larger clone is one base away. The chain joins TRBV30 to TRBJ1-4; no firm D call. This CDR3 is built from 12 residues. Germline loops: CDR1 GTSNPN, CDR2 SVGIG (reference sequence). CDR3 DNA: TGTACCTGGAGTCCCCTGAGGGAAAAACTGTTTTTT. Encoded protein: CTWSPLREKLFF.

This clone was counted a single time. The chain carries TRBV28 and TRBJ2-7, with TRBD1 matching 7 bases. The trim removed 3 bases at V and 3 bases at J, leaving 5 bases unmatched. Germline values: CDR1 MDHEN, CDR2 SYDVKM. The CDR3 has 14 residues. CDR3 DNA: TGTGCCAGCAGTTTCGCAAACAGGGGCTACGAGCAGTACTTC. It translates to CASSFANRGYEQYF.

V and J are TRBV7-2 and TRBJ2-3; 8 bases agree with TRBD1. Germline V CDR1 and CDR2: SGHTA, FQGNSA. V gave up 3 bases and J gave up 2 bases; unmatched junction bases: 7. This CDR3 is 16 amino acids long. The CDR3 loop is CASSLSRTGSTDTQYF. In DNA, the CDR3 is TGTGCCAGCAGCTTGTCAAGGACAGGGTCCACAGATACGCAGTATTTT.

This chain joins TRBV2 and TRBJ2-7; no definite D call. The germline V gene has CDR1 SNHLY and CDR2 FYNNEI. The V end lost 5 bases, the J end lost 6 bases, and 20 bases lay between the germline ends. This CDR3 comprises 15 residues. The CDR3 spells CASSNQGPPNVEQYF. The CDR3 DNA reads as TGTGCCAGCAGTAATCAAGGGCCTCCGAATGTCGAGCAGTACTTC. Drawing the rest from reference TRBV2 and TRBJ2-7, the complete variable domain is EPEVTQTPSHQVTQMGQEVILRCVPISNHLYFYWYRQILGQKVEFLVSFYNNEISEKSEIFDDQFSVERPDGSNFTLKIRSTKLEDSAMYFCASSNQGPPNVEQYFGPGTRLTVT.

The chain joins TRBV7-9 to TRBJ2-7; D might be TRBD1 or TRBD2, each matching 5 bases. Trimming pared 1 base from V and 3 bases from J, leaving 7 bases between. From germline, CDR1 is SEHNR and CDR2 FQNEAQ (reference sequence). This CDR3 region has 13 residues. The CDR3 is CASSLGGIYEQYF. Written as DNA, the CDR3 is TGTGCCAGCAGCTTAGGGGGGATCTACGAGCAGTACTTC.

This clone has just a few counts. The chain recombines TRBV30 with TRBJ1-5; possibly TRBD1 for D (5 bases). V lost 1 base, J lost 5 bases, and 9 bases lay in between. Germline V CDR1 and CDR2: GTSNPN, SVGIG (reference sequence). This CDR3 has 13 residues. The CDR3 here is CAWSGGTDQPQHF. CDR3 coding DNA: TGTGCCTGGAGTGGGGGGACTGATCAGCCCCAGCATTTT.